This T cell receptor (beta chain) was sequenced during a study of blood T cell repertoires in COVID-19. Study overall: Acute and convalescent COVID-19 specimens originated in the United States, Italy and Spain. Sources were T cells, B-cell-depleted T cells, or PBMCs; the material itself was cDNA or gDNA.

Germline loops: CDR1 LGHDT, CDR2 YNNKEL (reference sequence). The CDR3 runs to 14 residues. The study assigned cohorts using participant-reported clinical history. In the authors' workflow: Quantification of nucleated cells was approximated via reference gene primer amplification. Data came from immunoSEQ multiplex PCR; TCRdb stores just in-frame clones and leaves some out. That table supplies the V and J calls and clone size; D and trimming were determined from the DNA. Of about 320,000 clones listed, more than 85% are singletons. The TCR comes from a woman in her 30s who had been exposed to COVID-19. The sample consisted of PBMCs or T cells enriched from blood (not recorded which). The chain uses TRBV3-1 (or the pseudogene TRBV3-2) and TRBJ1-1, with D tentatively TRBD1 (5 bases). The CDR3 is CATGRGGVNTEAFF. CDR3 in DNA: TGTGCGACCGGAAGGGGTGGGGTGAACACTGAAGCTTTCTTT.